This T cell receptor beta chain is drawn from a study of cytomegalovirus exposure and HLA in healthy donors. Study in general: Most donors, more than 80% of more than 300 genotyped, fell in the Caucasian-associated ancestry cluster.

This CDR3 comprises 15 residues. The V end was cut by 4 bases, the J end by 5 bases, with 17 bases between. Per the germline V gene, CDR1 is SGHVS and CDR2 is FNYEAQ. Primers: 60 Vbeta forward and 13 Jbeta reverse. Some clones are missing from TCRdb's copy, which holds only in-frame ones; the method was immunoSEQ multiplex PCR. The sample has about 130,000 clones, less than 85% seen once. The V and J genes are TRBV7-6 and TRBJ1-2; D is undetermined. The sequenced sample was PBMCs. This clonotype was sampled from a female donor in good health and CMV-seronegative. CDR3 nucleotides: TGTGCCAGCAGCTCAAGCCCGTCCGATTTATATGGCTACACCTTC. It translates to CASSSSPSDLYGYTF. The whole variable domain, remainder taken from reference TRBV7-6 and TRBJ1-2, is GAGVSQSPRYKVTKRGQDVALRCDPISGHVSLYWYRQALGQGPEFLTYFNYEAQQDKSGLPNDRFSAERPEGSISTLTIQRTEQRDSAMYRCASSSSPSDLYGYTFGSGTRLTVV.